These T cell receptor beta chains were read from a single sample in a study of HIV-infected patients and healthy controls. TCRdb called the 5' RACE reads again in MiXCR, with one record for every CDR3 protein. The sample consists of about 16,000 distinct CDR3 sequences, under 10% of them appearing once. The specimen was blood. The receptor set was obtained from an adult in good health. CDR3s include the opening cysteine and the closing phenylalanine or tryptophan. The D gene is left open where the match is weak. Clone size is given for some rows only: seen once, a few or many times, or a class if the clone is expanded.

abundance	v_gene	d_gene	j_gene	CDR3aa	CDR3nt
few	TRBV10-1	.	TRBJ2-2	CASSEVRGELFF	TGCGCCAGCAGTGAGGTCCGCGGGGAGCTGTTTTTT
.	TRBV5-8	TRBD1	TRBJ2-1	CASSLEAGGGEQFF	TGTGCCAGCAGCTTGGAGGCAGGGGGCGGTGAGCAGTTCTTC
many	TRBV24-1	TRBD2	TRBJ2-3	CATSGWSGRAPDTQYF	TGTGCCACCAGTGGATGGAGCGGGAGGGCCCCAGATACGCAGTATTTT
few	TRBV19	.	TRBJ1-1	CASSLRGVTEAFF	TGTGCCAGTAGCCTGAGGGGGGTCACTGAAGCTTTCTTT
medium-sized	TRBV10-1	.	TRBJ2-2	CASSESTAGELFF	TGCGCCAGCAGTGAGTCGACAGCCGGGGAGCTGTTTTTT
few	TRBV27	TRBD2	TRBJ2-1	CASSPTEREGRDEQFF	TGTGCCAGCAGCCCCACCGAGCGGGAGGGCCGGGATGAGCAGTTCTTC
many	TRBV6-1	TRBD1	TRBJ2-5	CASSAFTGGNWDQYF	TGTGCCAGCAGTGCGTTTACAGGGGGAAATTGGGACCAGTACTTC
many	TRBV6-6	TRBD1	TRBJ1-3	CASGPGQWSGNTIYF	TGTGCCAGCGGACCGGGACAGTGGTCTGGAAACACCATATATTTT
medium-sized	TRBV6-5	TRBD2	TRBJ2-3	CASSYSRREGRDTQYF	TGTGCCAGCAGTTACTCGAGGCGGGAGGGCCGCGATACGCAGTATTTT
medium-sized	TRBV12-3/TRBV12-4	TRBD2	TRBJ2-3	CASSPRLAGGIMPDTQYF	TGTGCCAGCAGTCCCCGACTAGCGGGAGGGATAATGCCAGATACGCAGTATTTT
many	TRBV9	.	TRBJ2-5	CASSPGGGGETQYF	TGTGCCAGCAGCCCCGGGGGAGGGGGAGAGACCCAGTACTTC
many	TRBV4-2	TRBD1	TRBJ2-4	CASSTGQATAIQYF	TGTGCCAGCAGCACGGGACAGGCTACGGCCATTCAGTACTTC
once	TRBV13	.	TRBJ1-1	CASSASDRGMNTEAFF	TGTGCCAGCAGCGCTTCGGACCGGGGTATGAACACTGAAGCTTTCTTT
medium-sized	TRBV12-3/TRBV12-4	TRBD2	TRBJ2-1	CASSLSGRAYREQFF	TGTGCCAGCAGTCTCTCCGGGAGGGCCTACAGGGAGCAGTTCTTC
medium-sized	TRBV20-1	.	TRBJ2-1	CSARPRMWNEQFF	TGCAGTGCTAGGCCGAGAATGTGGAATGAGCAGTTCTTC
medium-sized	TRBV19	TRBD1	TRBJ1-5	CASRGQGSFGQPQHF	TGTGCCAGTAGGGGACAGGGATCTTTCGGGCAGCCCCAGCATTTT
many	TRBV27	TRBD2	TRBJ2-7	CASSLLAGGYYEQYF	TGTGCCAGCAGTTTATTAGCGGGCGGTTACTACGAGCAGTACTTC
many	TRBV7-9	.	TRBJ2-3	CASSLGADTQYF	TGTGCCAGCAGCTTAGGCGCCGATACGCAGTATTTT
many	TRBV28	.	TRBJ1-2	CASSLLSGSIGGYTF	TGTGCCAGCAGTTTATTGTCAGGGAGCATAGGGGGCTACACCTTC
.	TRBV10-3	.	TRBJ1-1	CAISVRGMNTEAFF	TGTGCCATCAGTGTGCGGGGGATGAACACTGAAGCTTTCTTT
many	TRBV4-2	TRBD1	TRBJ2-1	CASSQDGQGAYNEQFF	TGTGCCAGCAGCCAAGATGGACAGGGGGCCTACAATGAGCAGTTCTTC
many	TRBV7-2	.	TRBJ2-7	CASSPPSYEQYF	TGTGCCAGCAGCCCGCCCTCCTACGAGCAGTACTTC
medium-sized	TRBV3-1	.	TRBJ2-5	CASSQGVGPLGAQYF	TGTGCCAGCAGCCAAGGTGTGGGACCCTTAGGAGCCCAGTACTTC
.	TRBV6-5	.	TRBJ1-5	CASSQGLSNQPQHF	TGTGCCAGCAGCCAGGGGCTCAGCAATCAGCCCCAGCATTTT
.	TRBV5-1	.	TRBJ2-3	CASSFNSETDTQYF	TGCGCCAGCAGCTTCAACAGCGAAACAGATACGCAGTATTTT
.	TRBV6-6	TRBD1	TRBJ1-5	CASSYGRTGNQPQHF	TGTGCCAGCAGTTACGGTCGGACAGGGAATCAGCCCCAGCATTTT
many	TRBV20-1	TRBD2	TRBJ2-1	CSAPSGRAGNEQFF	TGCAGTGCTCCGAGCGGGAGGGCCGGCAATGAGCAGTTCTTC
many	TRBV6-6	.	TRBJ2-7	CASSYSQVYEQYF	TGTGCCAGCAGTTACTCACAGGTGTACGAGCAGTACTTC
medium-sized	TRBV2	.	TRBJ2-5	CASSETGETQYF	TGTGCCAGCAGTGAAACAGGAGAGACCCAGTACTTC
many	TRBV6-5	.	TRBJ2-3	CASSYWGTQYF	TGTGCCAGCAGTTATTGGGGTACGCAGTATTTT
medium-sized	TRBV12-3/TRBV12-4	.	TRBJ2-3	CASSRIDTQYF	TGTGCCAGCAGCCGGATCGATACGCAGTATTTT
.	TRBV5-1	TRBD1	TRBJ2-1	CASSLETGGYNEQFF	TGCGCCAGCAGCTTGGAGACAGGGGGGTACAATGAGCAGTTCTTC
few	TRBV7-9	TRBD2	TRBJ2-3	CASDSGSSDTQYF	TGTGCCAGCGATAGCGGGAGCTCAGATACGCAGTATTTT
.	TRBV28	TRBD2	TRBJ2-7	CASSKIAGGRYEQYF	TGTGCCAGCAGTAAGATAGCGGGAGGGCGGTACGAGCAGTACTTC